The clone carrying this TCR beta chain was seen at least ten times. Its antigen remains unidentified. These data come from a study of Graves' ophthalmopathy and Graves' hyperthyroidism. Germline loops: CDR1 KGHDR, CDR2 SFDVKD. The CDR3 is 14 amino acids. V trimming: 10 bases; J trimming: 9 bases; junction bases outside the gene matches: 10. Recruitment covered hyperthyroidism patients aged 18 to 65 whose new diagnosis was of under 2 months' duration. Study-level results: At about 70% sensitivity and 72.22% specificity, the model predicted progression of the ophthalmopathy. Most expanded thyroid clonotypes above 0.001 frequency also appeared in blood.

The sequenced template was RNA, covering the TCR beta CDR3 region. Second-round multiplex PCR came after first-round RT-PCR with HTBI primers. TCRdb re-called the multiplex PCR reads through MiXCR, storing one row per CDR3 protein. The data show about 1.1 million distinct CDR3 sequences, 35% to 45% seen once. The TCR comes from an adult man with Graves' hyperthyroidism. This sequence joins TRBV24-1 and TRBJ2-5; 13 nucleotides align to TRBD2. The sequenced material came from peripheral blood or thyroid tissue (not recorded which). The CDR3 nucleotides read TGTGCCACATCTGGGACTAGCGGGACCGCGGCCCAGTACTTC. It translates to CATSGTSGTAAQYF.